Presented here are 21 T cell receptor beta chains from one specimen sequenced in a study of T cells in Graves' hyperthyroidism and ophthalmopathy. Regions amplified from RNA transcripts were the TCR beta CDR3 regions. Using the HTBI primer set, a first-round RT-PCR was run on the TCR CDR3. TCRdb reprocessed the multiplex PCR reads via MiXCR and lists one record per CDR3 protein. The sample carries around 700,000 distinct CDR3 sequences, roughly 20% recorded once. Material: blood. The receptors here all came from a woman aged 50 to 60 with Graves' hyperthyroidism that later progressed to Graves' ophthalmopathy.

Only a few counts were recorded for this clonotype. The rearrangement joins TRBV5-1 to TRBJ1-6, with TRBD1 as a possible D gene (5 bases). This CDR3 region has 14 residues. Trimming removed 1 base from V and 7 bases from J, with 9 bases in between. The germline CDR1 and CDR2 sequences are SGHRS and YFSETQ. The CDR3 DNA reads TGCGCCAGCAGCTTGATTAGGGGAAATTCACCCCTCCACTTT. As protein: CASSLIRGNSPLHF.

There are a few counts of this clonotype. V usage is TRBV27 and J usage is TRBJ1-5, with 7 nucleotides matching TRBD1. The CDR3 sequence is 14 residues long. CDR1 and CDR2 (germline): MNHEY, SMNVEV (reference sequence). J gave up 2 bases and V 6 bases, and 4 bases lay outside the gene matches. Here the CDR3 DNA reads TGTGCCAGCAGGCTGACAGGGCGCAATCAGCCCCAGCATTTT. Translating gives CASRLTGRNQPQHF.

This clonotype appeared a single time. The V and J genes are TRBV6-1 and TRBJ2-7, with D perhaps TRBD1 (6 bases). The V and J ends lost 2 bases and 7 bases respectively, with 15 bases between them. CDR3 length: 14 residues. CDR1 is MNHNS and CDR2 is SASEGT in the germline V gene. The CDR3 is CASSEQRTAGEQYF. As DNA, the CDR3 is TGTGCCAGCAGTGAACAGAGGACAGCTGGGGAGCAGTACTTC.

This clonotype was found a few times. The chain recombines TRBV5-1 with TRBJ2-5; 8 bases align to TRBD1. The CDR3 is 14 amino acids. CDR1 is SGHRS and CDR2 is YFSETQ in the germline V gene. The V segment lost 3 bases and the J segment 1 base; nucleotides outside the gene matches: 2. The DNA of the CDR3 is TGCGCCAGCAGCTCGGGACAGGCCCAAGAGACCCAGTACTTC. Encoded protein: CASSSGQAQETQYF.

This clonotype was detected only a few times. The CDR3 region is CASSTNPGPGGHGYTF. The DNA of the CDR3 is TGTGCCAGCAGCACGAACCCCGGCCCTGGAGGTCATGGCTACACCTTC. The gene calls are TRBV7-9 and TRBJ1-2; D remains unclear. Between the trimmed V and J ends, which lost 5 bases and 6 bases, there was a span of 22 bases. The CDR3 has 16 residues. Germline assignment: CDR1 SEHNR and CDR2 FQNEAQ (reference sequence). The full variable domain, rest sourced from reference TRBV7-9 and TRBJ1-2, is DTGVSQNPRHKITKRGQNVTFRCDPISEHNRLYWYRQTLGQGPEFLTYFQNEAQLEKSRLLSDRFSAERPKGSFSTLEIQRTEQGDSAMYLCASSTNPGPGGHGYTFGSGTRLTVV.

The V call is TRBV2, the J call TRBJ2-2; D remains ambiguous. From germline, CDR1 is SNHLY and CDR2 FYNNEI. Trimming left V 8 bases short and J 5 bases short, with 12 bases between. The CDR3 contains 13 residues. The CDR3 nucleotides read TGTGCCAGCGGGCTTGTCTGGACCGGGGAGCTGTTTTTT. It codes for CASGLVWTGELFF.

This clonotype has a count of ten or more. The chain employs TRBV2 and TRBJ2-7; possibly TRBD1 or TRBD2 for D (5 bases each). The CDR3 is 13 residues long. Germline V gives CDR1 SNHLY, CDR2 FYNNEI. Deletions cut 6 bases from V and 2 bases from J, with 11 bases between. The CDR3 sequence is CASSRDRTYEQYF. CDR3 DNA: TGTGCCAGCAGCAGGGACCGCACCTACGAGCAGTACTTC.

The gene calls are TRBV3-1 and TRBJ2-5; 9 nucleotides align to TRBD1. V was pared by 4 bases and J by 4 bases, with 7 bases of the junction left unmatched. Germline CDR1 LGHDT, CDR2 YNNKEL (reference sequence). The CDR3 spans 15 residues. The CDR3 reads CASSRGQGPRETQYF. CDR3 coding DNA: TGTGCCAGCAGCCGGGGACAGGGACCACGAGAGACCCAGTACTTC.

This clonotype was observed a few times. The chain couples TRBV12-3 or TRBV12-4 to TRBJ1-1, with TRBD1 as a possible D gene (5 bases). Trimming took 1 base from V and 0 from J, leaving 12 bases between them. This CDR3 has 16 amino acids. CDR3 residues: CASSLGRGPMNTEAFF. In nucleotides, the CDR3 is TGTGCCAGCAGTTTAGGGCGGGGACCCATGAACACTGAAGCTTTCTTT.

In this sample, this clonotype turned up many times. The rearrangement uses TRBV6-1 and TRBJ2-5; D is uncertain. The CDR3 has 14 residues. Germline loops: CDR1 MNHNS, CDR2 SASEGT. V was cut by 5 bases and J by 5 bases, with 15 bases left in between. CDR3 bases: TGTGCCAGCAGTTATCGCTCCCCCGTGGAGACCCAGTACTTC. As protein: CASSYRSPVETQYF.

The table lists this clonotype with many counts. The rearrangement uses TRBV2 and TRBJ1-1; tentative D call: TRBD1 (6 bases). This CDR3 region has 17 residues. The V gene lost 5 bases and the J gene lost 1 base, with 20 bases spanning the gap. Germline V gene data show CDR1 as SNHLY and CDR2 as FYNNEI. The CDR3 is CASSSWGGGASNTEAFF. CDR3 in DNA: TGTGCCAGCAGTTCTTGGGGAGGGGGAGCTTCGAACACTGAAGCTTTCTTT.

This clonotype was observed a handful of times. This rearrangement joins TRBV3-1 to TRBJ1-6, with unresolved D. The CDR3 length is 15 residues. V lost 5 bases and J 6 bases, leaving 14 bases between the germline ends. The germline V gene has CDR1 LGHDT and CDR2 YNNKEL (reference sequence). The CDR3 is CASSSLPSSNSPLHF. The CDR3 DNA reads TGTGCCAGCAGCTCACTACCAAGCAGTAATTCACCCCTCCACTTT.

The chain joins TRBV7-9 to TRBJ2-5; D unresolved. This CDR3 is 14 amino acids long. Deletions cut 3 bases from V and 4 bases from J, with 12 bases between. CDR1 is SEHNR, CDR2 FQNEAQ, per germline (reference sequence). The CDR3 is CASSFAAVGETQYF. The DNA of the CDR3 is TGTGCCAGCAGCTTTGCGGCAGTGGGAGAGACCCAGTACTTC.

This clonotype has more than one count but fewer than ten. The chain recombines TRBV27 with TRBJ1-2; no definite D call. Trimming stripped 2 bases from V and 8 bases from J, with 15 bases between. The CDR3 runs 14 residues. CDR1 and CDR2 from the germline V gene are MNHEY and SMNVEV (reference sequence). CDR3 sequence reads: CASSLTYLGGGYTF. The DNA for the CDR3 is TGTGCCAGCAGTTTAACGTACTTGGGAGGCGGCTACACCTTC.

Points on this clonotype: The junction does not match germline at one end; this may be a read error. The chain recombines TRBV3-1 with TRBJ2-1; the match to TRBD1 covers 8 bases. Per the germline V gene, CDR1 is LGHDT and CDR2 is YNNKEL (reference sequence). The CDR3 has 15 amino acids. The CDR3 sequence is CASSQGQGSYNEQSF. DNA of the CDR3: TGTGCCAGCAGCCAAGGACAGGGGTCCTACAATGAGCAGTCCTTC.

This clonotype was seen at least ten times. The chain links TRBV3-1 to TRBJ2-1, with 7 bases matching TRBD1. Losses at the gene ends were 1 base for V and 6 bases for J; bases not matched to a gene: 6. Germline loops: CDR1 LGHDT, CDR2 YNNKEL (reference sequence). This CDR3 contains 15 residues. Written as DNA, the CDR3 is TGTGCCAGCAGCCAAGGGCGAGGGGGCTTCAATGAGCAGTTCTTC. This sequence encodes CASSQGRGGFNEQFF.

The chain couples TRBV7-9 to TRBJ2-1; no firm D call. The CDR3 covers 13 residues. Germline V CDR1 and CDR2: SEHNR, FQNEAQ (reference sequence). V lost 5 bases and J lost 9, with 14 bases in between. The CDR3 DNA reads as TGTGCCAGCAGCGTAAGAGAACGAATTGAGCAGTTCTTC. It specifies CASSVRERIEQFF.

In its sample, this clonotype was seen a few times. This rearrangement joins TRBV20-1 to TRBJ1-6, with 7 bases that match TRBD1. The ends lost 0 bases at V and 0 bases at J; junction bases unmatched: 2. This CDR3 has 16 residues. CDR1 and CDR2 (germline): DFQATT, SNEGSKA (reference sequence). The CDR3 nucleotides are TGCAGTGCTAGAGATGGGACAGACTCCTATAATTCACCCCTCCACTTT. It is translated as CSARDGTDSYNSPLHF.

This clonotype has more than one count but fewer than ten. The V and J genes are TRBV19 and TRBJ1-2; D may be TRBD1 (6 bases). The CDR3 extends over 14 amino acids. Germline V gives CDR1 LNHDA, CDR2 SQIVND (reference sequence). The V end was cut by 7 bases, the J end by 4 bases, with 16 bases between. The CDR3 region is CASTKDRAFYGYTF. For the CDR3, the DNA is TGTGCCAGTACTAAGGACAGAGCTTTCTATGGCTACACCTTC.

The genes are TRBV19 and TRBJ1-5; D is undetermined. V was pared by 0 bases and J by 0 bases, with 9 bases between. The germline gives CDR1 LNHDA, CDR2 SQIVND (reference sequence). The CDR3 has 16 amino acids. CDR3 in amino acids: CASSIDTRYSNQPQHF. CDR3 nucleotides: TGTGCCAGTAGTATAGATACTAGGTATAGCAATCAGCCCCAGCATTTT. The variable domain in full, with the rest retrieved from reference TRBV19 and TRBJ1-5, is DGGITQSPKYLFRKEGQNVTLSCEQNLNHDAMYWYRQDPGQGLRLIYYSQIVNDFQKGDIAEGYSVSREKKESFPLTVTSAQKNPTAFYLCASSIDTRYSNQPQHFGDGTRLSIL.

This clonotype was seen more than once but under ten times. V and J are TRBV6-4 and TRBJ1-6; 7 nucleotides line up with TRBD1. The CDR3 runs 16 residues. V shed 3 bases, J shed 8 bases, and the junction held 10 bases outside the gene matches. Per the germline V gene, CDR1 is MRHNA and CDR2 is SNTAGT. This CDR3 is CASSETARQGDSPLHF. CDR3 nucleotides: TGTGCCAGCAGTGAAACCGCCAGACAGGGCGATTCACCCCTCCACTTT.